The entry below describes one T cell receptor beta chain. The antigen remains undetermined. The PCR made use of 60 Vbeta and 13 Jbeta primers. Data came from immunoSEQ multiplex PCR; TCRdb stores just in-frame clones and leaves some out. Here the sample spans about 69,000 clones, 70% to 80% being singletons. The germline CDR1 and CDR2 sequences are LNHNV and YYDKDF (reference sequence). Losses at the gene ends were 1 base for V and 3 bases for J; bases not matched to a gene: 9. This CDR3 contains 16 residues. The data are from a study of cytomegalovirus exposure and HLA in healthy donors. Findings and limits, study-wide: The classifier, whose performance was assessed in both the original and validation cohorts, reportedly diagnosed cytomegalovirus status with high specificity and sensitivity.

The TCR originated in a man in his late teens or twenties in good health and CMV-seronegative. V and J are TRBV15 and TRBJ2-7; 7 bases match TRBD1. Sequencing was carried out using PBMCs. This chain's CDR3 is CATSRGGRQGNYEQYF. The CDR3 nucleotides are TGTGCCACCAGCAGAGGGGGGCGACAGGGTAACTACGAGCAGTACTTC.